This T cell receptor beta chain comes out of a study of T cells in Graves' hyperthyroidism and ophthalmopathy. The investigators amplified TCR beta CDR3 regions from RNA transcripts. During a first-round RT-PCR of the TCR CDR3, the HTBI primer set was used. TCRdb re-called the multiplex PCR reads with MiXCR, one entry per CDR3 protein. In the table there are fewer than 450,000 distinct CDR3 sequences, around a sixth of which are singletons. A remark on this clonotype: Its antigen is unknown.

Study-level points and caveats: In blood, most of the thyroid clonotypes expanded above 0.001 were also present. Ophthalmopathy and stable hyperthyroidism were told apart by a 13 V-J model.

The CDR3 covers 16 residues. Germline trimming cut 1 base from V and 7 bases from J; bases unmatched to any gene: 6. Germline CDR1 reads LGHDT; CDR2 reads YNNKEL (reference sequence). The J gene is TRBJ2-2, the V gene TRBV3-1; 10 bases are a match to TRBD2. Sequenced sample: blood. This receptor was identified in a man aged 18-30 years with Graves' ophthalmopathy. The CDR3 DNA reads as TGTGCCAGCAGCCAAGGGAATAGCGGGGGGCTCGGGGAGCTGTTTTTT. It specifies CASSQGNSGGLGELFF. Full variable domain (remainder filled in from reference TRBV3-1 and TRBJ2-2): DTAVSQTPKYLVTQMGNDKSIKCEQNLGHDTMYWYKQDSKKFLKIMFSYNNKELIINETVPNRFSPKSPDKAHLNLHINSLELGDSAVYFCASSQGNSGGLGELFFGEGSRLTVL.